This entry lists 26 T cell receptor beta chains sequenced from one sample in a study of human T cells and chemical hapten exposure (dated by TCRdb to the early 2020s). During library preparation, unique molecular identifiers were attached to individual cDNA molecules so that TCRs could be counted quantitatively and reproducibly. In-frame beta chains were kept once TCRdb had trimmed the public reads at Q25 with fastp and called clones with MiXCR. One record per CDR3 amino acid sequence lists the most common genes and DNA. Here the sample has about 120,000 distinct CDR3 sequences; 8.5% to 9% occur a single time. Clones ranked in the top ten supply around 1.5% of the sample. Total RNA was extracted from unfractionated whole blood that had been collected in Tempus Blood RNA tubes. The material sequenced was whole blood. These receptor sequences come from a human donor in good health. Some clones in this sample may be carry-over from other donors' samples. Donor details come from another sample of the same person, matched by shared clones.

In this sample, this clonotype turned up many times. The gene calls are TRBV25-1 and TRBJ2-7; D gene ambiguous. Germline lookup yields CDR1 MGHDK and CDR2 SYGVNS. CDR3 length: 12 residues. Trimming cost V 1 base and J 3 bases, with 4 bases left between them. The CDR3 sequence is CASSEWDYEQYF. The CDR3 region has the DNA TGTGCCAGCAGTGAATGGGACTACGAGCAGTACTTC.

At least ten counts were recorded for this clonotype. The chain has TRBV11-2 and TRBJ2-4; D is unclear. Trimming removed 1 base from V and 7 bases from J, with 11 bases in between. The CDR3 extends over 14 amino acids. Germline CDR1 is SGHAT and CDR2 is FQNNGV. For the CDR3, the DNA is TGTGCCAGCAGCTTAGTGGATGGGTTGAACATTCAGTACTTC. Translated, it gives CASSLVDGLNIQYF.

This clonotype was observed a few times. The chain is built from TRBV7-8 and TRBJ2-3; 10 positions match TRBD2. The V gene's germline CDR1 is SGHVS and CDR2 FQNEAQ. The length of the CDR3 is 17 residues. With 1 base clipped from V and 1 base from J, the junction kept 5 bases outside the gene matches. DNA for the CDR3: TGTGCCAGCAGCTTAGAAAATCTAGCGGGAGGCACAGATACGCAGTATTTT. Residues: CASSLENLAGGTDTQYF.

The chain couples TRBV6-1 to TRBJ2-2, with D perhaps TRBD2 (5 bases). The CDR3 length is 18 residues. Trimming pared 2 bases from V and 4 bases from J, leaving 20 bases between. The germline CDR1 and CDR2 sequences are MNHNS and SASEGT. CDR3 region: CASSERIPRTRGTGELFF. The DNA of the CDR3 is TGTGCCAGCAGTGAACGGATCCCTAGGACCCGGGGCACCGGGGAGCTGTTTTTT.

This chain uses TRBV7-9 with TRBJ2-1, with 7 bases matching TRBD2. CDR1 is SEHNR, CDR2 FQNEAQ, per germline (reference sequence). The V gene end was trimmed by 1 base and the J gene end by 8 bases; junction bases not matched to a gene: 5. The CDR3 contains 14 residues. CDR3 sequence (DNA): TGTGCCAGCAGCTTAGACGGGGGGTGGGATGAGCAGTTCTTC. Protein sequence: CASSLDGGWDEQFF.

This clonotype has at least ten counts. V gene TRBV24-1 combines with J gene TRBJ2-6; maybe TRBD1 (5 bases). V was trimmed by 1 base and J by 0 bases, leaving 9 bases between them. The CDR3 runs 17 residues. From germline, CDR1 is KGHDR and CDR2 SFDVKD. DNA for the CDR3: TGTGCCACCAGTGATTTAAGGGGCAACTCTGGGGCCAACGTCCTGACTTTC. It specifies CATSDLRGNSGANVLTF.

This sequence joins TRBV4-1 and TRBJ1-2, with D possibly TRBD1 on 6 matching bases. Germline V gene lookup returns CDR1 MGHRA and CDR2 YSYEKL. V lost 0 bases and J 5 bases, leaving 19 bases between the germline ends. This CDR3 is built from 17 residues. The CDR3 protein is CASSQDGNRGARYGYTF. The CDR3 bases are TGCGCCAGCAGCCAAGATGGGAACCGGGGGGCGCGGTATGGCTACACCTTC.

This clonotype was counted many times. The chain is built from TRBV5-1 and TRBJ1-4; maybe TRBD1 (6 bases). The CDR3 is made up of 13 amino acids. Germline assignment: CDR1 SGHRS and CDR2 YFSETQ. With 6 bases removed from V and 8 bases from J, the gap between germline ends came to 14 bases. This CDR3 reads CASTPPGEEKLFF. CDR3 coding DNA: TGCGCCAGCACCCCGCCAGGGGAGGAAAAACTGTTTTTT.

The rearrangement joins TRBV19 to TRBJ2-7; D unclear. Germline lookup yields CDR1 LNHDA and CDR2 SQIVND (reference sequence). The V and J ends lost 7 bases and 2 bases respectively, with 18 bases between them. The CDR3 spans 15 residues. CDR3 nucleotides: TGTGCCAGTACCGAACATGGGCTTGGGCCCTACGAGCAGTACTTC. It specifies CASTEHGLGPYEQYF.

This clonotype was seen more than once but under ten times. The V call is TRBV12-3 or TRBV12-4, the J call TRBJ2-7, with a tentative D call TRBD2 (6 bases). V lost 5 bases to trimming and J lost 2 bases, with 13 bases between them. The CDR3 is made up of 14 amino acids. The CDR3 protein is CASSDGTPTYEQYF. The CDR3 DNA reads TGTGCCAGCAGTGACGGGACTCCAACCTACGAGCAGTACTTC.

V usage is TRBV7-9 and J usage is TRBJ2-1, with 15 bases aligning to TRBD2. Germline V lookup: CDR1 SEHNR, CDR2 FQNEAQ (reference sequence). The V segment lost 3 bases and the J segment 4 bases; nucleotides outside the gene matches: 10. The CDR3 covers 19 residues. The CDR3 loop reads CASSLGLAGGQTIYNEQFF. The CDR3 DNA reads as TGTGCCAGCAGCTTGGGACTAGCGGGGGGCCAAACAATTTACAATGAGCAGTTCTTC.

This clonotype appeared many times. The chain joins TRBV5-1 to TRBJ2-7; no definite D call. CDR1 is SGHRS, CDR2 YFSETQ, per germline. V lost 0 bases to trimming and J lost 6 bases, with 10 bases between them. This CDR3 comprises 13 residues. The CDR3: CASSLAGRSEQYF. The DNA of the CDR3 is TGCGCCAGCAGCTTGGCCGGTCGGTCCGAGCAGTACTTC. The full variable domain, its missing parts supplied by reference TRBV5-1 and TRBJ2-7, is KAGVTQTPRYLIKTRGQQVTLSCSPISGHRSVSWYQQTPGQGLQFLFEYFSETQRNKGNFPGRFSGRQFSNSRSEMNVSTLELGDSALYLCASSLAGRSEQYFGPGTRLTVT.

The genes are TRBV3-1 and TRBJ2-2, with TRBD2 as a possible D gene (6 bases). CDR3 length equals 11 residues. Germline V gene data show CDR1 as LGHDT and CDR2 as YNNKEL (reference sequence). With 8 bases removed from V and 5 bases from J, the gap between germline ends came to 6 bases. CDR3 in amino acids: CASAGTGELFF. DNA for the CDR3: TGTGCCAGCGCGGGAACCGGGGAGCTGTTTTTT.

This clonotype was picked up a small number of times. The gene calls are TRBV19 and TRBJ2-1, with 9 positions matching TRBD1. Looked up from germline, CDR1 is LNHDA and CDR2 is SQIVND (reference sequence). Trimming cost V 8 bases and J 6 bases; bases outside gene matches: 5. The CDR3 is 13 residues long. CDR3: CASAGQGSNEQFF. Written as DNA, the CDR3 is TGTGCCAGTGCTGGACAGGGGAGCAATGAGCAGTTCTTC.

This clonotype was observed at least ten times. J is TRBJ2-3 and V is TRBV7-9; D gene unclear. With 5 bases removed from V and 2 bases from J, the gap between germline ends came to 5 bases. Germline V lookup: CDR1 SEHNR, CDR2 FQNEAQ (reference sequence). The CDR3 sequence is 12 residues long. The CDR3 DNA reads as TGTGCCAGCAGCACCTTCACAGATACGCAGTATTTT. Translated, it gives CASSTFTDTQYF.

In regard to this clonotype: A much larger clone differs from this one at a single base, so this may be a read error. DNA of the CDR3: TGTGTCAGCAGTCAAGGGACAGGGCAGTACTTC. It specifies CVSSQGTGQYF. The chain has TRBV6-5 and TRBJ2-7; TRBD1 matches 8 bases. The CDR3 contains 11 residues. Per the germline V gene, CDR1 is MNHEY and CDR2 is SVGAGI.

The CDR3 DNA sequence: TGTGCCAGCAGTCGGACAGCCAGCTCCTACGAGCAGTACTTC. Its translation is CASSRTASSYEQYF. V gene TRBV6-5 combines with J gene TRBJ2-7; D may be TRBD1 (6 bases). CDR3 length equals 14 residues. Trimming left V 5 bases short and J 0 bases short, with 11 bases between. Looked up from germline, CDR1 is MNHEY and CDR2 is SVGAGI.

This clonotype was recorded at least ten times. V usage is TRBV5-1 and J usage is TRBJ2-3; D not resolved. CDR3 length: 14 residues. V was cut by 0 bases and J by 6 bases, with 11 bases left in between. The V gene's germline CDR1 is SGHRS and CDR2 YFSETQ. CDR3 region: CASSLEQPRDTQYF. In DNA, the CDR3 is TGCGCCAGCAGCTTGGAGCAGCCGAGGGATACGCAGTATTTT. Drawing the rest from reference TRBV5-1 and TRBJ2-3, the complete variable domain is KAGVTQTPRYLIKTRGQQVTLSCSPISGHRSVSWYQQTPGQGLQFLFEYFSETQRNKGNFPGRFSGRQFSNSRSEMNVSTLELGDSALYLCASSLEQPRDTQYFGPGTRLTVL.

This clonotype was picked up many times. The chain couples TRBV6-5 to TRBJ1-2, with a possible D match to TRBD1 (6 bases). The CDR3 is made up of 15 amino acids. CDR1 MNHEY and CDR2 SVGAGI come from the germline V gene. With 0 bases removed from V and 4 bases from J, the gap between germline ends came to 12 bases. CDR3 coding DNA: TGTGCCAGCAGTTACTCGGAGGGGGAGAGCTATGGCTACACCTTC. Translating it yields CASSYSEGESYGYTF.

V gene TRBV7-2 combines with J gene TRBJ2-2; maybe TRBD1 (6 bases). The CDR3 length is 13 residues. From germline, CDR1 is SGHTA and CDR2 FQGNSA. The V end was cut by 4 bases, the J end by 4 bases, with 7 bases between. CDR3 sequence: CASSSQGTGELFF. The CDR3 DNA follows: TGTGCCAGCAGCTCACAGGGCACCGGGGAGCTGTTTTTT.

The sample holds a few counts of this clonotype. The rearrangement links TRBV19 to TRBJ2-6, with TRBD1 matching 8 bases. This CDR3 has 17 amino acids. The junction had 5 bases not matched to a gene; V was cut back by 4 bases and J by 0 bases. Germline V gene data show CDR1 as LNHDA and CDR2 as SQIVND (reference sequence). CDR3 residues: CASSTPGQASGANVLTF. CDR3 coding DNA: TGTGCCAGTAGTACGCCGGGACAGGCCTCTGGGGCCAACGTCCTGACTTTC.

This clonotype was seen ten or more times. The V and J genes are TRBV18 and TRBJ2-7; a weak D match, TRBD2 (5 bases). CDR1 is KGHSH and CDR2 is LQKENI in the germline V gene. Trimming removed 0 bases from V and 9 bases from J, with 12 bases in between. CDR3 length: 13 amino acids. The CDR3 region has the DNA TGTGCCAGCTCACCACCCGGGGTTGAGGGGCAGTACTTC. Translating it yields CASSPPGVEGQYF.

There are a few counts of this clonotype. The chain couples TRBV18 to TRBJ1-1; perhaps TRBD1 as D (6 bases). The CDR3 spans 12 residues. Trimming pared 6 bases from V and 1 base from J, leaving 6 bases between. In germline, CDR1 is KGHSH, CDR2 LQKENI. The CDR3 region has the DNA TGTGCCAGCTCGGGGGCGAACACTGAAGCTTTCTTT. This encodes CASSGANTEAFF.

The chain joins TRBV18 to TRBJ2-5; the D gene could be TRBD1 or TRBD2 (5 bases each). This CDR3 spans 14 amino acids. V shed 5 bases and J shed 4 bases, with 14 bases lying between them. Germline lookup yields CDR1 KGHSH and CDR2 LQKENI. In nucleotides, the CDR3 is TGTGCCAGCTCAATTGCCTCGGGGCCAGAGACCCAGTACTTC. Translation gives CASSIASGPETQYF.

This clonotype was seen ten or more times. J is TRBJ2-5 and V is TRBV3-1; D unresolved. This CDR3 is built from 16 residues. Germline V gene sequence: CDR1 LGHDT, CDR2 YNNKEL (reference sequence). Trimming cost V 0 bases and J 5 bases, with 16 bases left between them. In DNA form, the CDR3 reads TGTGCCAGCAGCCAAGATCTTTCATTAGAACGGGAGACCCAGTACTTC. Translation: CASSQDLSLERETQYF.

This clonotype was recorded at least ten times. This chain's CDR3 is CASSPTASSGNTIYF. CDR3 DNA: TGTGCCAGCAGCCCGACAGCCAGCTCTGGAAACACCATATATTTT. This chain connects TRBV6-6 to TRBJ1-3, with D possibly matching TRBD1 (5 bases). Trimming shortened V by 6 bases and J by 0 bases, and 12 bases separated the two germline ends. The CDR3 is 15 residues long. The germline CDR1 and CDR2 sequences are MNHNY and SVGAGI (reference sequence).